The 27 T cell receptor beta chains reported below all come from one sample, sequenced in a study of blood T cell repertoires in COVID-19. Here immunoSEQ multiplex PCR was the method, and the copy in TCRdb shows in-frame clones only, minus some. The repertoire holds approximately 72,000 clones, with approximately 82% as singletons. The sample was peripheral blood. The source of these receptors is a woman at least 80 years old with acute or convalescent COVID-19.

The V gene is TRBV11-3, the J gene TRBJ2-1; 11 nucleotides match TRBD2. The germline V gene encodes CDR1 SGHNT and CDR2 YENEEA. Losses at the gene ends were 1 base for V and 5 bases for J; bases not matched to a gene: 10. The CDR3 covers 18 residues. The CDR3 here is CASSLVLAGDLAHNEQFF. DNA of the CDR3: TGTGCCAGCAGCTTAGTACTAGCGGGAGATTTGGCTCACAATGAGCAGTTCTTC. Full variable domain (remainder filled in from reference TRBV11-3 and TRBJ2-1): EAGVVQSPRYKIIEKKQPVAFWCNPISGHNTLYWYLQNLGQGPELLIRYENEEAVDDSQLPKDRFSAERLKGVDSTLKIQPAELGDSAVYLCASSLVLAGDLAHNEQFFGPGTRLTVL.

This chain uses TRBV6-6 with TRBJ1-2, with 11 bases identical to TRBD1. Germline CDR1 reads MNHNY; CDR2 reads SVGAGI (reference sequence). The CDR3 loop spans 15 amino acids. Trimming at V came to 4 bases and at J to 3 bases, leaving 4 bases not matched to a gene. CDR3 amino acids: CASSSRDRGDYGYTF. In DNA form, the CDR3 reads TGTGCCAGCAGTTCCCGGGACAGGGGGGACTATGGCTACACCTTC.

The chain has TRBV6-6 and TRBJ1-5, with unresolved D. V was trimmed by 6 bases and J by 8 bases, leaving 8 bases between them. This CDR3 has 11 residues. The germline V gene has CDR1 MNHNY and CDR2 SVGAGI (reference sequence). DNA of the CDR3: TGTGCCAGCAGAGACAAGAAGCCCCAGCATTTT. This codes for CASRDKKPQHF.

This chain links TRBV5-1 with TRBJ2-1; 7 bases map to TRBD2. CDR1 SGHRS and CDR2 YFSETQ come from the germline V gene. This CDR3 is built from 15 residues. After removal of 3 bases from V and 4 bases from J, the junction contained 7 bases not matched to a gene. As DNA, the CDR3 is TGCGCCAGCAGCTCTTGGGCGGGAGTGTACAATGAGCAGTTCTTC. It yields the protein CASSSWAGVYNEQFF.

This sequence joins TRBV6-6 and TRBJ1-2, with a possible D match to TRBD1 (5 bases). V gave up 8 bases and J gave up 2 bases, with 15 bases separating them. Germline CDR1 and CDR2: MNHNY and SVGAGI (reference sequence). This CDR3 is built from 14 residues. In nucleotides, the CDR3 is TGTGCCAGCCAAGACAGAACTACCAACTATGGCTACACCTTC. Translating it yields CASQDRTTNYGYTF.

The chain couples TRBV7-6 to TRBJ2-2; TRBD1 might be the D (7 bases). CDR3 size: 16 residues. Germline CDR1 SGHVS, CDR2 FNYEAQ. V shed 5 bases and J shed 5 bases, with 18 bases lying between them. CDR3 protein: CASSPVTSGGTGELFF. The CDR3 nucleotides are TGTGCCAGCAGCCCCGTAACGTCAGGGGGGACCGGGGAGCTGTTTTTT.

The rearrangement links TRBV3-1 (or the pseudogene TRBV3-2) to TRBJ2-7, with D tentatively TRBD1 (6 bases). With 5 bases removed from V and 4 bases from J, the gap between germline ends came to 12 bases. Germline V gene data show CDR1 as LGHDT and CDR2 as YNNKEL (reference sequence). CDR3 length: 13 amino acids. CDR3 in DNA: TGTGCCAGCAGCGGCCAGGGGAAATACGAGCAGTACTTC. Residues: CASSGQGKYEQYF.

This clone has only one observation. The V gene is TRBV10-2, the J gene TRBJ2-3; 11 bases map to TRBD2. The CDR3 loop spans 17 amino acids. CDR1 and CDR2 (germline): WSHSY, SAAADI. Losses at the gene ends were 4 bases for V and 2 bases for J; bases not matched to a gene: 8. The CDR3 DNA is TGCGCCAGCAGTGTAACTAGCGGGGGAATGTACACAGATACGCAGTATTTT. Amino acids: CASSVTSGGMYTDTQYF.

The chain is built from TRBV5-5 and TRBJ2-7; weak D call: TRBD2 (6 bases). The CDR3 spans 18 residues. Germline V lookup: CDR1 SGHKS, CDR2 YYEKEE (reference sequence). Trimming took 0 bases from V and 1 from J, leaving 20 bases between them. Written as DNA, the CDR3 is TGTGCCAGCAGCTTGGCCGATGTTAGGGCAGGGACTTCCTACGAGCAGTACTTC. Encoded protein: CASSLADVRAGTSYEQYF.

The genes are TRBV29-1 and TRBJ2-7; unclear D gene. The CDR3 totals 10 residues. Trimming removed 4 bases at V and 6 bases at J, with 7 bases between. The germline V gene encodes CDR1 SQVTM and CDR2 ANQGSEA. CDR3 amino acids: CSVGASEQYF. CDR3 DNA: TGCAGCGTTGGGGCCAGCGAGCAGTACTTC.

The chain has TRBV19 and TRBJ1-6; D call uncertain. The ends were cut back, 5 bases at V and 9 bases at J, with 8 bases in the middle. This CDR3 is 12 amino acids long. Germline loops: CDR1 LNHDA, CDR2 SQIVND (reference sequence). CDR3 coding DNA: TGTGCCAGTAGTTTTGGAGGTTCACCCCTCCACTTT. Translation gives CASSFGGSPLHF.

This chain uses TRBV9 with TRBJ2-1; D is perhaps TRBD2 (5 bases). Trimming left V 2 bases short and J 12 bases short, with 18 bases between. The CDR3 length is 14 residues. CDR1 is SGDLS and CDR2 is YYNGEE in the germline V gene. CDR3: CASSVWAETRGQFF. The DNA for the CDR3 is TGTGCCAGCAGCGTTTGGGCCGAGACACGGGGGCAGTTCTTC. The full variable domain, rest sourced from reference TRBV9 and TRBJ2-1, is DSGVTQTPKHLITATGQRVTLRCSPRSGDLSVYWYQQSLDQGLQFLIQYYNGEERAKGNILERFSAQQFPDLHSELNLSSLELGDSALYFCASSVWAETRGQFFGPGTRLTVL.

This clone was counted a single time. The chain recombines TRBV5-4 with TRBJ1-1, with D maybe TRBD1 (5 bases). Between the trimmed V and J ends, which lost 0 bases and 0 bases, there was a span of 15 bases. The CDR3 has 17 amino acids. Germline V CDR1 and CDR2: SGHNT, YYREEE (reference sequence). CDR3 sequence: CASSLGGRTGMNTEAFF. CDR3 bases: TGTGCCAGCAGCTTGGGAGGCAGAACAGGCATGAACACTGAAGCTTTCTTT.

CDR3 coding DNA: TGTGCCAGCAGCTTGGGGACAGTGGATCAGCCCCAGCATTTT. It encodes CASSLGTVDQPQHF. V gene TRBV7-8 combines with J gene TRBJ1-5, with TRBD1 identical over 7 bases. Germline V gene lookup returns CDR1 SGHVS and CDR2 FQNEAQ. The length of the CDR3 is 14 residues. The junction had 4 bases not matched to a gene; V was cut back by 3 bases and J by 5 bases.

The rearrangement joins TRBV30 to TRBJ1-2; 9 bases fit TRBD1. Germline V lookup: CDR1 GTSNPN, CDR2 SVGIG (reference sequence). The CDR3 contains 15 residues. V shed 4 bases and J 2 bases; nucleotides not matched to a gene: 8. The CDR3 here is CAWTPTGGWNYGYTF. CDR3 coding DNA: TGTGCCTGGACCCCGACAGGGGGTTGGAACTATGGCTACACCTTC.

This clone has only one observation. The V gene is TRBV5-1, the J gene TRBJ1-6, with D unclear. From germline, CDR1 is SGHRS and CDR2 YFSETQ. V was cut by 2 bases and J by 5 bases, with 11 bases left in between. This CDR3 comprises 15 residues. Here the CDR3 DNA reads TGCGCCAGCAGCTTTGAAGGAGTTGATAATTCACCCCTCCACTTT. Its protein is CASSFEGVDNSPLHF.

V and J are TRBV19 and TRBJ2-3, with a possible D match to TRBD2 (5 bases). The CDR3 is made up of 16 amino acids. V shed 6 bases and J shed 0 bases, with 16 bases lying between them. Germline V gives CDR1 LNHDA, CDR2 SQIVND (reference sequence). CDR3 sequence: CASSPGDGGSTDTQYF. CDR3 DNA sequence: TGTGCCAGTAGCCCCGGGGATGGCGGGAGCACAGATACGCAGTATTTT.

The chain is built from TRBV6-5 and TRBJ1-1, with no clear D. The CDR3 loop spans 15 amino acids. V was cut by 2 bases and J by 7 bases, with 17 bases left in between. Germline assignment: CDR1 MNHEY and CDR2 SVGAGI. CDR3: CASSYRPLESGEAFF. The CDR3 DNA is TGTGCCAGCAGTTACCGCCCCTTAGAGTCCGGTGAAGCTTTCTTT.

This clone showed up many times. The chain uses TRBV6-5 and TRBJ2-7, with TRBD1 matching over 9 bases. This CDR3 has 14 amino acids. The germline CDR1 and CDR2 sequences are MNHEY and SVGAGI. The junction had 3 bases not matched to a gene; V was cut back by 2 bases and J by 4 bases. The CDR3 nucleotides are TGTGCCAGCAGTTACCCGGGACAGGGTTACGAGCAGTACTTC. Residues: CASSYPGQGYEQYF.

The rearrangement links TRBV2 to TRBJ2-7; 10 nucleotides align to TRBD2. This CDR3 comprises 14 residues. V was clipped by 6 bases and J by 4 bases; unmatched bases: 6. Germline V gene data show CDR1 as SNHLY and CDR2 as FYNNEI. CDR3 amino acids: CASRVAGGAYEQYF. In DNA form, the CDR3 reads TGTGCCAGCAGGGTAGCGGGGGGCGCTTACGAGCAGTACTTC. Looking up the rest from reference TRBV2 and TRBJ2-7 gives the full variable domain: EPEVTQTPSHQVTQMGQEVILRCVPISNHLYFYWYRQILGQKVEFLVSFYNNEISEKSEIFDDQFSVERPDGSNFTLKIRSTKLEDSAMYFCASRVAGGAYEQYFGPGTRLTVT.

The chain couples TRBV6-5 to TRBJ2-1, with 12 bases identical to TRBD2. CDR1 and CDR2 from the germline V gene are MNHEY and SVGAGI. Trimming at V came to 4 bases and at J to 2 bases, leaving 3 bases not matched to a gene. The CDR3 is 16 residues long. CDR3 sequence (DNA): TGTGCCAGCAGTTGGACTAGCGGGGACCCCTACAATGAGCAGTTCTTC. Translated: CASSWTSGDPYNEQFF.

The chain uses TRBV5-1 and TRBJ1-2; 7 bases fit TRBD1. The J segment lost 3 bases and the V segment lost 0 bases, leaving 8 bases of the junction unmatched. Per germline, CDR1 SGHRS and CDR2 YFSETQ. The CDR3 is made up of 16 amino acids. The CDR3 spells CASSLGVTGFHYGYTF. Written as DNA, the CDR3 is TGCGCCAGCAGCTTGGGAGTGACAGGGTTTCACTATGGCTACACCTTC.

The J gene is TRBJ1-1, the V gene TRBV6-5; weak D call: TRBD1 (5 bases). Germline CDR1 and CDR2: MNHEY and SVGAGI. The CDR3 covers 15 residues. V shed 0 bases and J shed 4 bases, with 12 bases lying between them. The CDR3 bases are TGTGCCAGCAGTTACTCCGAGAGCGGGGGCACTGAAGCTTTCTTT. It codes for CASSYSESGGTEAFF.

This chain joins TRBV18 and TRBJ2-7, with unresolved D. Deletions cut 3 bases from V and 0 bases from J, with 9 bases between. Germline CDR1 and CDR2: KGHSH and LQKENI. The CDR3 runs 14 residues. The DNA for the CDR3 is TGTGCCAGCTCACCTGCGTATGGCTCCTACGAGCAGTACTTC. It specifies CASSPAYGSYEQYF.

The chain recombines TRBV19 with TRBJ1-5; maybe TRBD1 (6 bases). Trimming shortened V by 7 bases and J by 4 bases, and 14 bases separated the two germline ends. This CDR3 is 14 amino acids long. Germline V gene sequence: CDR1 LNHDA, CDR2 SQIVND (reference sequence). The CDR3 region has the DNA TGTGCCAGTAAGGGTCGACAGGCTAATCAGCCCCAGCATTTT. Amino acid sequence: CASKGRQANQPQHF.

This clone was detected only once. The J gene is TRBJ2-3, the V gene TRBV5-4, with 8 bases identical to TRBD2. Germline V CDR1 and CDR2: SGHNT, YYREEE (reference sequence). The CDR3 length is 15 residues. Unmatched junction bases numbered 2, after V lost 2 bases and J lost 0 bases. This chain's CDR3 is CASSFSSGSTDTQYF. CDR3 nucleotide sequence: TGTGCCAGCAGCTTCTCTAGCGGGAGCACAGATACGCAGTATTTT.

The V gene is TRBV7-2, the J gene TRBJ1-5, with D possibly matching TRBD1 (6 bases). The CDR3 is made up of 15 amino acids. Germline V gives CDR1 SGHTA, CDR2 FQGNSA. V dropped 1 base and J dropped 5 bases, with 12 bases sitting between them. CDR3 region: CASSLEGHSYQPQHF. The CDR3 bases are TGTGCCAGCAGCTTAGAGGGACACTCTTATCAGCCCCAGCATTTT.